The rows below give T cell receptor beta chains drawn from one sample of a study of blood T cells in healthy people across ages. TCRdb processed the 5' RACE reads anew with MiXCR; each CDR3 protein has one entry. This repertoire shows about 1.1 million distinct CDR3 sequences, more than 30% found once; its top ten account for around 13%. The sequencing sample was made of blood. These receptors were collected from a man between 18 and 35 years old in good health. Both conserved end residues are part of each CDR3.

v_call: TRBV7-8
cdr3_aa: CASSPTEGAGQPQHF

v_call: TRBV6-2/TRBV6-3
cdr3_aa: CASSYRNDRDSSYEQYF

v_call: TRBV4-3
cdr3_aa: CASSQEDDREGWSYGYTF

v_call: TRBV6-2/TRBV6-3
cdr3_aa: CASAYPDSFDNEQFF

v_call: TRBV5-1
cdr3_aa: CASSSRGPYNEQFF

v_call: TRBV4-1
cdr3_aa: CASSREWDGRYGYTF

v_call: TRBV5-1
cdr3_aa: CASSSAGASYEQYF

v_call: TRBV20-1
cdr3_aa: CSARGSGTGGQAYGYTF

v_call: TRBV7-3
cdr3_aa: CASSVRTTDTQYF

v_call: TRBV6-6
cdr3_aa: CASSPQGPGYSNQPQHF

v_call: TRBV6-2/TRBV6-3
cdr3_aa: CASGQDRWYTEAFF

v_call: TRBV7-2
cdr3_aa: CASSLYTGNTEAFF

v_call: TRBV9
cdr3_aa: CASSPNSGTSGPDTQYF

v_call: TRBV5-1
cdr3_aa: CASSLFTSSVASYGQYF

v_call: TRBV5-1
cdr3_aa: CASSPEASRGEGIAYGYTF

v_call: TRBV2
cdr3_aa: CASSEARPVNTEAFF

v_call: TRBV6-1
cdr3_aa: CASSEHSSGANVLTF

v_call: TRBV20-1
cdr3_aa: CSARGQGFPTDTQYF

v_call: TRBV6-5
cdr3_aa: CASSQRQGQPQHF

v_call: TRBV29-1
cdr3_aa: CSVDGQGASDTQYF

v_call: TRBV2
cdr3_aa: CAGMTGDYGYTF

v_call: TRBV5-1
cdr3_aa: CASSLGTGTYPHSGNTIYF

v_call: TRBV4-3
cdr3_aa: CASSQDDAENSYNEQFF

v_call: TRBV6-2/TRBV6-3
cdr3_aa: CASRRAGTGNQPQHF

v_call: TRBV12-3/TRBV12-4
cdr3_aa: CASSLGAGLRNTIYF

v_call: TRBV14
cdr3_aa: CASSGQGNEQYF

v_call: TRBV28
cdr3_aa: CASSSAEGGKASYEQYF

v_call: TRBV5-1
cdr3_aa: CASSSTADRRVGKAFF

v_call: TRBV6-2/TRBV6-3
cdr3_aa: CASRPEKGGFYQPQHF

v_call: TRBV20-1
cdr3_aa: CSAKTTGTVGYTF

v_call: TRBV6-1
cdr3_aa: CASSPSTSGGLTDTQYF

v_call: TRBV20-1
cdr3_aa: CSARGQGSPDTQYF

v_call: TRBV28
cdr3_aa: CASSLGLGGSNEKLFF

v_call: TRBV7-3
cdr3_aa: CASIGRVNSPLHF

v_call: TRBV6-6
cdr3_aa: CASSYSYEQGGEQYF

v_call: TRBV29-1
cdr3_aa: CSVEVLPSGGYTDTQYF

v_call: TRBV6-6
cdr3_aa: CASSYQETYEQYF

v_call: TRBV4-1
cdr3_aa: CASSQDGGGATNEKLFF

v_call: TRBV7-2
cdr3_aa: CASSGTFQETRYF

v_call: TRBV20-1
cdr3_aa: CSAKSGSTNEKLFF

v_call: TRBV21-1
cdr3_aa: CASSKEAGGTDTQHF

v_call: TRBV25-1
cdr3_aa: CASRPRDYLYNEQFF

v_call: TRBV4-3
cdr3_aa: CASSPREITGELFF

v_call: TRBV12-3/TRBV12-4
cdr3_aa: CASSLARGSTPLHGYTF

v_call: TRBV10-3
cdr3_aa: CAIRSGQPFVTEAFF

v_call: TRBV12-3/TRBV12-4
cdr3_aa: CASRADRGMNTEAFF

v_call: TRBV4-3
cdr3_aa: CASSQDRLAGGGLDTQYF

v_call: TRBV7-3
cdr3_aa: CASSSSGGETDTQYF

v_call: TRBV15
cdr3_aa: CATSMGATMNTEAFF

v_call: TRBV6-5
cdr3_aa: CASSNGQGGEKLFF